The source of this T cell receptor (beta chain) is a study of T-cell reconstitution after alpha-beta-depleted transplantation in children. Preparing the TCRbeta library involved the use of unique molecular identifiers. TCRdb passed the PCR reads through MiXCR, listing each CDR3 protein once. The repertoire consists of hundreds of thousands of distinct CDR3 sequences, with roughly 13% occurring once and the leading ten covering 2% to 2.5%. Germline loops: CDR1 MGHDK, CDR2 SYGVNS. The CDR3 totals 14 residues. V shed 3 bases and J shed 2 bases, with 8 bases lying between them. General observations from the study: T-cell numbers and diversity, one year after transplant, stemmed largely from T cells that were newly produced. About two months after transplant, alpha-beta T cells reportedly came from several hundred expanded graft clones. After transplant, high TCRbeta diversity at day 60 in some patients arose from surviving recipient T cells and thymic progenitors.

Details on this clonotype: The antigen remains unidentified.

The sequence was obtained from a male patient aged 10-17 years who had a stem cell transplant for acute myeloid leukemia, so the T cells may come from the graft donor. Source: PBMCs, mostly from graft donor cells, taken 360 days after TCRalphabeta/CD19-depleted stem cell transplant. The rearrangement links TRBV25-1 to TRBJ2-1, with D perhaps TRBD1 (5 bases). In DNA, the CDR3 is TGTGCCAGCAGTGAGACCAGGGCCTACAATGAGCAGTTCTTC. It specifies CASSETRAYNEQFF.